The clone carrying this T cell receptor (beta chain) came up many times. This sample stems from a study of blood T cell repertoires in COVID-19. Across the study: Samples of COVID-19 (acute and convalescent) were obtained from the United States, Italy and Spain. Nucleic acid was either cDNA or gDNA, and it came from T cells, B-cell-depleted T cells, or PBMCs.

This CDR3 is built from 15 residues. Trimming removed 4 bases from V and 4 bases from J; junction bases left unmatched: 7. CDR1 and CDR2 (germline): SGHAT, FQNNGV. Per the authors' pipeline: From reference gene primer amplification, estimates of nucleated cell counts were derived. TCRdb keeps only in-frame clones here, not all; method: immunoSEQ multiplex PCR. From that table come the V and J calls and clone size; the DNA was used to work out D and trimming. The sample contains fewer than 300,000 clones, 88% of which appear only once. The sequence came from a woman between 35 and 50 years old who had recovered from COVID-19. Material for sequencing was peripheral blood. This chain connects TRBV11-2 to TRBJ1-5; TRBD1 matches at 7 bases. Here the CDR3 DNA reads TGTGCCAGCAGCTCCTACAGGGGCCCGAATCAGCCCCAGCATTTT. Its translation is CASSSYRGPNQPQHF. The full variable domain, completed using reference TRBV11-2 and TRBJ1-5, is EAGVAQSPRYKIIEKRQSVAFWCNPISGHATLYWYQQILGQGPKLLIQFQNNGVVDDSQLPKDRFSAERLKGVDSTLKIQPAKLEDSAVYLCASSSYRGPNQPQHFGDGTRLSIL.